One and the same sample provided the 17 T cell receptor beta chains below, sequenced in a study of cytomegalovirus exposure and HLA in healthy donors. Primers: 60 Vbeta forward and 13 Jbeta reverse. Sequenced by immunoSEQ multiplex PCR; TCRdb stores in-frame clones only, minus some. Altogether about 110,000 clones are present, over 65% being singletons, with the ten largest covering roughly 1.3%. The specimen sequenced was PBMCs. The origin of the receptors is a woman younger than 45 in good health and CMV-seronegative.

This rearrangement joins TRBV14 to TRBJ2-1, with TRBD1 as a possible D gene (5 bases). CDR3 size: 15 residues. From germline, CDR1 is SGHDN and CDR2 FVKESK. Trimming pared 0 bases from V and 6 bases from J, leaving 12 bases between. CDR3 in amino acids: CASSQDLIRANEQFF. The CDR3, as DNA: TGTGCCAGCAGCCAAGACCTGATCAGGGCCAATGAGCAGTTCTTC.

This clone was seen just once. V usage is TRBV10-3 and J usage is TRBJ1-2, with 7 bases identical to TRBD1. The junction had 14 bases not matched to a gene; V was cut back by 6 bases and J by 7 bases. The germline V gene has CDR1 ENHRY and CDR2 SYGVKD. This CDR3 has 15 amino acids. The CDR3 DNA follows: TGTGCCATCAGACCCGACCAGGGGGGCGCGGGTGGCTACACCTTC. Its translation: CAIRPDQGGAGGYTF.

This sequence joins TRBV6-1 and TRBJ1-1; 7 nucleotides align to TRBD1. The germline CDR1 and CDR2 sequences are MNHNS and SASEGT. CDR3 length: 14 residues. J was trimmed by 2 bases and V by 5 bases; bases with no gene match: 5. The CDR3 loop reads CASSIQGSNTEAFF. CDR3 DNA: TGTGCCAGCAGTATACAGGGGTCCAACACTGAAGCTTTCTTT.

The rearrangement uses TRBV4-3 and TRBJ1-2, with D possibly matching TRBD1 (6 bases). The CDR3 covers 16 residues. Per the germline V gene, CDR1 is LGHNA and CDR2 is YSLEER. With 0 bases removed from V and 4 bases from J, the gap between germline ends came to 15 bases. The CDR3 sequence is CASSQDREQGSYGYTF. The CDR3, as DNA: TGCGCCAGCAGCCAAGATCGAGAGCAGGGGAGCTATGGCTACACCTTC.

The rearrangement joins TRBV14 to TRBJ2-7, with 7 positions matching TRBD1. V shed 2 bases, J shed 0 bases, and the junction held 10 bases outside the gene matches. Germline CDR1 SGHDN, CDR2 FVKESK. There are 17 residues in the CDR3. The CDR3 DNA is TGTGCCAGCAGCCAATATTCAATCCGGGACAGCTCCTACGAGCAGTACTTC. Translation: CASSQYSIRDSSYEQYF.

J is TRBJ1-1 and V is TRBV30, with D possibly TRBD1 on 6 matching bases. Trimming shortened V by 2 bases and J by 2 bases, and 15 bases separated the two germline ends. The CDR3 contains 15 residues. Germline CDR1 reads GTSNPN; CDR2 reads SVGIG (reference sequence). CDR3 loop: CAWSSTAGGNTEAFF. The CDR3 DNA reads as TGTGCCTGGAGTTCAACGGCGGGGGGCAACACTGAAGCTTTCTTT.

The chain has TRBV7-8 and TRBJ1-1; a weak D match, TRBD1 (5 bases). The length of the CDR3 is 13 residues. V was cut by 1 base and J by 8 bases, with 11 bases left in between. Germline CDR1 and CDR2: SGHVS and FQNEAQ. The CDR3 region is CASSLDLRDEAFF. The CDR3, as DNA: TGTGCCAGCAGCTTAGACTTGCGGGACGAAGCTTTCTTT.

About this clone itself: The junction departs from germline at one end; a sequencing error may be responsible. This chain links TRBV7-9 with TRBJ2-2, with a possible D match to TRBD2 (6 bases). The CDR3 is 15 amino acids. Germline lookup yields CDR1 SEHNR and CDR2 FQNEAQ (reference sequence). The CDR3 DNA sequence: TGCGGAGGGATGGGGGTCACTTCAAACACCGGGGAGCTGTTTTTT. Translating gives CGGMGVTSNTGELFF.

V usage is TRBV25-1 and J usage is TRBJ2-5, with TRBD2 identical over 11 bases. Germline V gives CDR1 MGHDK, CDR2 SYGVNS. The CDR3 length is 18 residues. After removal of 4 bases from V and 1 base from J, the junction contained 11 bases not matched to a gene. This chain's CDR3 is CASSGLLAGGPPQETQYF. CDR3 DNA sequence: TGTGCCAGCAGTGGCCTGCTAGCGGGAGGCCCCCCCCAAGAGACCCAGTACTTC.

CDR3 in DNA: TGTGCCATCAGTCGGGACAGGGGTACGAACACCGGGGAGCTGTTTTTT. It specifies CAISRDRGTNTGELFF. V usage is TRBV10-3 and J usage is TRBJ2-2; 10 bases map to TRBD1. CDR3 length: 16 amino acids. The J segment lost 0 bases and the V segment lost 5 bases, leaving 3 bases of the junction unmatched. CDR1 is ENHRY and CDR2 is SYGVKD in the germline V gene.

The V call is TRBV18, the J call TRBJ2-3; D is perhaps TRBD1 (6 bases). Germline V gene data show CDR1 as KGHSH and CDR2 as LQKENI. V lost 4 bases and J lost 0, with 11 bases in between. CDR3 length equals 15 residues. The CDR3 reads CASSLMGASTDTQYF. The CDR3 bases are TGTGCCAGCTCACTTATGGGGGCTAGCACAGATACGCAGTATTTT.

The chain couples TRBV7-9 to TRBJ1-1; D uncertain. Looked up from germline, CDR1 is SEHNR and CDR2 is FQNEAQ (reference sequence). Trimming pared 6 bases from V and 2 bases from J, leaving 16 bases between. The length of the CDR3 is 15 residues. This CDR3 is CASRFISQVNTEAFF. The CDR3 DNA is TGTGCCAGCAGGTTTATATCTCAGGTAAACACTGAAGCTTTCTTT. The full variable domain, with the rest looked up from reference TRBV7-9 and TRBJ1-1, is DTGVSQNPRHKITKRGQNVTFRCDPISEHNRLYWYRQTLGQGPEFLTYFQNEAQLEKSRLLSDRFSAERPKGSFSTLEIQRTEQGDSAMYLCASRFISQVNTEAFFGQGTRLTVV.

The genes are TRBV25-1 and TRBJ1-3; possible D gene TRBD1, 6 bases. The CDR3 contains 15 residues. Germline CDR1 and CDR2: MGHDK and SYGVNS. The V and J ends lost 10 bases and 4 bases respectively, with 20 bases between them. The CDR3 loop reads CATGDTPERGNTIYF. The CDR3 bases are TGTGCCACCGGGGACACCCCGGAGAGAGGAAACACCATATATTTT.

This clone was counted between two and nine times. The chain couples TRBV5-8 to TRBJ1-4; a possible D gene is TRBD1 (6 bases). Trimming pared 0 bases from V and 10 bases from J, leaving 7 bases between. The CDR3 is 12 residues long. Germline lookup yields CDR1 SGHTS and CDR2 YDEGEE. CDR3 nucleotide sequence: TGTGCCAGCAGCTTGGCCAGGGGAAAACTGTTTTTT. It is translated as CASSLARGKLFF.

J is TRBJ2-5 and V is TRBV19; TRBD1 aligns across 11 bases. Germline CDR1 LNHDA, CDR2 SQIVND (reference sequence). The CDR3 runs to 14 residues. V was clipped by 4 bases and J by 7 bases; unmatched bases: 5. CDR3 sequence reads: CASSKKGQGVTQYF. CDR3 DNA: TGTGCCAGTAGTAAAAAGGGACAGGGGGTGACCCAGTACTTC.

The chain has TRBV5-4 and TRBJ2-7, with TRBD2 matching over 8 bases. Losses at the gene ends were 4 bases for V and 3 bases for J; bases not matched to a gene: 3. The CDR3 is made up of 13 amino acids. CDR1 and CDR2 (germline): SGHNT, YYREEE (reference sequence). CDR3 nucleotides: TGTGCCAGCAGCCGTGGGACTAGCTACGAGCAGTACTTC. It specifies CASSRGTSYEQYF.

The rearrangement joins TRBV6-5 to TRBJ1-5; D remains ambiguous. V lost 6 bases and J 0 bases, leaving 12 bases between the germline ends. Germline V gene data show CDR1 as MNHEY and CDR2 as SVGAGI. The CDR3 has 15 residues. The CDR3 region is CASRPTFSSNQPQHF. CDR3 bases: TGTGCCAGCAGACCCACCTTTAGTAGCAATCAGCCCCAGCATTTT.